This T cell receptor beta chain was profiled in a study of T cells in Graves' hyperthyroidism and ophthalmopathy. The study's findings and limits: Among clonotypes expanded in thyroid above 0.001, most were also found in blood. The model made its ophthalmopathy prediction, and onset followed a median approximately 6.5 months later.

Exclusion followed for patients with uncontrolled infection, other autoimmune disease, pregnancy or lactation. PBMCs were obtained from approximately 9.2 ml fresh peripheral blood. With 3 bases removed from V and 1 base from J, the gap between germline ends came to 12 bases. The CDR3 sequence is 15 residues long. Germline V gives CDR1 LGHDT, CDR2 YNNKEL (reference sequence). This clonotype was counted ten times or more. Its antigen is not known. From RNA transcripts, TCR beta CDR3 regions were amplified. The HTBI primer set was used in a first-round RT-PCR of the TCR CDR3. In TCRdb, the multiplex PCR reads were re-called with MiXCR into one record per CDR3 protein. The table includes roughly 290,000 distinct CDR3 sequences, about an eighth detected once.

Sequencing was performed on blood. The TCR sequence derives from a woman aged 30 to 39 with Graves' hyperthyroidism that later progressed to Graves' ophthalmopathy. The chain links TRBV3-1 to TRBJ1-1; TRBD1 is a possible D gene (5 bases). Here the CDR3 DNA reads TGTGCCAGCAGCCAGGGGTTGACAGCGAACACTGAAGCTTTCTTT. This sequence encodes CASSQGLTANTEAFF.